The sequence of this TCR beta chain was determined in a study of blood T cell repertoires in COVID-19. About the research overall: Both acute and convalescent COVID-19 samples were obtained from the United States, Italy and Spain. T cells, B-cell-depleted T cells, or PBMCs supplied cDNA or gDNA.

In the authors' workflow: From reference gene primer amplification, estimates of nucleated cell counts were derived. Some clones are missing from TCRdb's copy, which holds only in-frame ones; the method was immunoSEQ multiplex PCR. The V and J calls and clone size are taken from that table; D and trimming were inferred from the DNA. The sample carries around 250,000 clones, around four fifths recorded once. With 4 bases removed from V and 5 bases from J, the gap between germline ends came to 15 bases. Germline loops: CDR1 MDHEN, CDR2 SYDVKM. The CDR3 is made up of 14 amino acids. The V call is TRBV28, the J call TRBJ2-7, with a tentative D call TRBD1 (6 bases). This TCR was sampled from a man at least 80 years old with acute or convalescent COVID-19. The sample taken for sequencing was peripheral blood. Here the CDR3 reads CASSSQQGPHEQYF. The CDR3 bases are TGTGCCAGCAGTTCCCAACAGGGTCCCCACGAGCAGTACTTC.